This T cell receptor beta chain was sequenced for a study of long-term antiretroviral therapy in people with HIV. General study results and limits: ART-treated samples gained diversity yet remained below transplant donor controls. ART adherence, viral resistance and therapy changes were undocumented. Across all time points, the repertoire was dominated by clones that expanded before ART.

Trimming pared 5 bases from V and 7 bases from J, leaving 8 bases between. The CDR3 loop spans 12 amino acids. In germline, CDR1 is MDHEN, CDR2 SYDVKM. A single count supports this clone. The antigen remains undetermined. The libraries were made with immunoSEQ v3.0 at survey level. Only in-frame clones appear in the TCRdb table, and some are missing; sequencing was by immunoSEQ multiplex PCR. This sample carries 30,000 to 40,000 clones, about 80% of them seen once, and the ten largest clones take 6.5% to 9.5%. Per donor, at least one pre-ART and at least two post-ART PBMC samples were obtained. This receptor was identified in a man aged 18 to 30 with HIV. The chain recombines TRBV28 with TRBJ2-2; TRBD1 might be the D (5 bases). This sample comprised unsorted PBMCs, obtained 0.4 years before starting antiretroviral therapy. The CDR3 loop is CASSPQGGELFF. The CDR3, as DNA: TGTGCCAGCAGTCCCCAGGGCGGGGAGCTGTTTTTT.